Each of the 24 T cell receptor beta chains below was sequenced from the same sample in a study of T cells after yellow fever vaccination. TCRdb passed the 5' RACE reads through MiXCR, listing each CDR3 protein once. The sample records 180,000 or so distinct CDR3 sequences, approximately 11% being singletons. Material: CD8+ T cells sorted from PBMCs, obtained 15 days after the yellow fever booster vaccination. These receptors all stem from a man aged 18 to 29 who received the YFV17D yellow fever vaccine.

J is TRBJ2-7 and V is TRBV4-1; no clear D gene. This CDR3 contains 15 residues. V lost 1 base and J lost 1, with 11 bases in between. The germline V gene has CDR1 MGHRA and CDR2 YSYEKL. CDR3 DNA sequence: TGCGCCAGCAGCCAAGGTCCAGGTAAATCCTACGAGCAGTACGTC. Amino acid sequence: CASSQGPGKSYEQYV.

This clonotype came up a few times. The V and J genes are TRBV10-2 and TRBJ1-4; no reliable D call. The V and J ends lost 8 bases and 5 bases respectively, with 18 bases between them. Per germline, CDR1 WSHSY and CDR2 SAAADI. CDR3 length equals 15 residues. In DNA, the CDR3 is TGCGCCAGCGGCCCCGGAAGGACGGCGAATGAAAAACTGTTTTTT. This codes for CASGPGRTANEKLFF.

The table lists this clonotype with a few counts. Here the CDR3 DNA reads TGCGCCAGCAGCCACCGGACACCTTTGAATTCACCCCTCCACTTT. Amino acids: CASSHRTPLNSPLHF. This chain connects TRBV4-1 to TRBJ1-6, with D possibly matching TRBD1 (5 bases). V was clipped by 3 bases and J by 7 bases, with 13 bases between them. Germline-derived CDR1 and CDR2 are MGHRA and YSYEKL. The CDR3 covers 15 residues.

This rearrangement joins TRBV27 to TRBJ1-1; D is possibly TRBD1 (6 bases). The V end lost 3 bases, the J end lost 5 bases, and 13 bases lay between the germline ends. CDR1 and CDR2 from the germline V gene are MNHEY and SMNVEV (reference sequence). The CDR3 contains 14 residues. CDR3 nucleotide sequence: TGTGCCAGCAGTTTGGGGGCCGGGGGGACTGAAGCTTTCTTT. This sequence encodes CASSLGAGGTEAFF.

The sample holds a few counts of this clonotype. The chain recombines TRBV4-1 with TRBJ1-1; the match to TRBD1 covers 8 bases. This CDR3 is built from 15 residues. The germline V gene encodes CDR1 MGHRA and CDR2 YSYEKL. V gave up 1 base and J gave up 3 bases; unmatched junction bases: 4. The CDR3 reads CASSQVQGGDTEAFF. CDR3 DNA: TGCGCCAGCAGCCAAGTACAGGGGGGGGACACTGAAGCTTTCTTT.

This clonotype was found a few times. This chain links TRBV4-3 with TRBJ2-3, with 7 bases identical to TRBD1. Germline lookup yields CDR1 LGHNA and CDR2 YSLEER. V lost 1 base, J lost 5 bases, and 9 bases stayed unmatched. The CDR3 has 16 amino acids. The CDR3 DNA reads TGCGCCAGCAGCCAAGTTAGACCAGACAGGGTAGATACGCAGTATTTT. The encoded protein is CASSQVRPDRVDTQYF.

This clonotype was observed a few times. The J gene is TRBJ2-2, the V gene TRBV18, with unresolved D. The CDR3 runs 16 residues. Trimming took 1 base from V and 0 from J, leaving 9 bases between them. Germline V gives CDR1 KGHSH, CDR2 LQKENI. In DNA form, the CDR3 reads TGTGCCAGCTCACCACGTCGGTACGCGAACACCGGGGAGCTGTTTTTT. Its translation is CASSPRRYANTGELFF.

The gene calls are TRBV4-1 and TRBJ2-7; D may be TRBD2 (5 bases). V lost 1 base and J lost 5, with 12 bases in between. The V gene's germline CDR1 is MGHRA and CDR2 YSYEKL. The CDR3 sequence is 14 residues long. In nucleotides, the CDR3 is TGCGCCAGCAGCCAAGTCGGAGGTTGGGACGAGCAGTACGTC. Its protein product is CASSQVGGWDEQYV.

The V and J genes are TRBV7-8 and TRBJ1-2; no clear D gene. The V end lost 5 bases, the J end lost 4 bases, and 17 bases lay between the germline ends. Germline CDR1 is SGHVS and CDR2 is FQNEAQ. The CDR3 is made up of 15 amino acids. CDR3 region: CASSTGGYSGYGYTF. Here the CDR3 DNA reads TGTGCCAGCAGCACCGGCGGGTACTCGGGCTATGGCTACACCTTC.

This clonotype was counted between two and nine times. This chain joins TRBV20-1 and TRBJ1-1, with D perhaps matching TRBD1 (5 bases). In germline, CDR1 is DFQATT, CDR2 SNEGSKA (reference sequence). There are 15 residues in the CDR3. Trimming took 0 bases from V and 1 from J, leaving 12 bases between them. The CDR3 protein is CSARDLTGGNTEAFF. The CDR3 DNA reads TGCAGTGCTAGAGATCTTACAGGCGGGAACACTGAAGCTTTCTTT.

This clonotype was seen a few times. This chain connects TRBV4-1 to TRBJ2-3; weak D call: TRBD2 (7 bases). Trimming removed 7 bases at V and 5 bases at J, with 19 bases between. CDR1 MGHRA and CDR2 YSYEKL come from the germline V gene. This CDR3 spans 15 amino acids. In DNA, the CDR3 is TGCGCCAGCACCACAATGGGGGGGGCCCGAGATACGCAGTATTTT. This encodes CASTTMGGARDTQYF.

This rearrangement joins TRBV7-2 to TRBJ2-7, with a tentative D call TRBD2 (7 bases). The CDR3 sequence is 13 residues long. The V and J ends lost 9 bases and 0 bases respectively, with 12 bases between them. Germline CDR1 is SGHTA and CDR2 is FQGNSA. CDR3 region: CASRGGRSYEQYF. CDR3 DNA sequence: TGTGCCAGTCGCGGGGGCCGCTCCTACGAGCAGTACTTC.

This clonotype was detected ten times or more. The rearrangement uses TRBV7-9 and TRBJ2-7; no reliable D call. V was clipped by 0 bases and J by 7 bases, with 7 bases between them. Germline CDR1 is SEHNR and CDR2 is FQNEAQ (reference sequence). The CDR3 loop spans 12 amino acids. CDR3 in DNA: TGTGCCAGCAGCTTAGCTGGAAGGGAGCAGTACGTC. Its protein is CASSLAGREQYV.

In its sample, this clonotype was seen a few times. This rearrangement joins TRBV4-1 to TRBJ2-3, with TRBD1 matching 12 bases. Looked up from germline, CDR1 is MGHRA and CDR2 is YSYEKL. The CDR3 sequence is 17 residues long. V gave up 3 bases and J gave up 4 bases; unmatched junction bases: 8. Written as DNA, the CDR3 is TGCGCCAGCAGCCATCCCGGGGGGACAGGGGGCCCAGATACGCAGTATTTT. Encoded protein: CASSHPGGTGGPDTQYF.

This clonotype was recorded at least ten times. A much larger clone differs from this one at a single base, so this may be a read error. The genes are TRBV7-6 and TRBJ2-1; a weak D match, TRBD1 (5 bases). The CDR3 consists of 12 residues. V shed 4 bases and J shed 4 bases, with 5 bases lying between them. Germline V lookup: CDR1 SGHVS, CDR2 FNYEAQ. CDR3 in amino acids: CASSSGYNEQFF. DNA of the CDR3: TGTGCCAGCAGCTCAGGGTACAATGAGCAGTTCTTC.

This sequence joins TRBV12-3 or TRBV12-4 and TRBJ2-5, with TRBD2 as a possible D gene (7 bases). With 6 bases removed from V and 5 bases from J, the gap between germline ends came to 22 bases. This CDR3 is built from 16 residues. The chain's CDR3 is CASSRPSGVGGETQYF. CDR3 bases: TGTGCCAGCAGCCGCCCCAGCGGGGTAGGGGGGGAGACCCAGTACTTC.

V and J are TRBV7-8 and TRBJ2-7, with D unclear. Trimming shortened V by 4 bases and J by 1 base, and 14 bases separated the two germline ends. Germline V lookup: CDR1 SGHVS, CDR2 FQNEAQ. The CDR3 length is 15 residues. CDR3 sequence reads: CASSSAPASSYEQYV. Here the CDR3 DNA reads TGTGCCAGCAGCTCCGCCCCCGCTAGTTCCTACGAGCAGTACGTC.

The rearrangement links TRBV27 to TRBJ1-1, with D unclear. Germline-derived CDR1 and CDR2 are MNHEY and SMNVEV (reference sequence). The V gene lost 5 bases and the J gene lost 4 bases, with 14 bases spanning the gap. The CDR3 contains 14 residues. CDR3 region: CASSQKTEGTEAFF. The CDR3 bases are TGTGCCAGCAGTCAAAAAACCGAGGGCACTGAAGCTTTCTTT.

This clonotype was seen a handful of times. The chain is built from TRBV5-1 and TRBJ2-7; 7 bases map to TRBD2. With 0 bases clipped from V and 0 bases from J, the junction kept 3 bases outside the gene matches. Germline lookup yields CDR1 SGHRS and CDR2 YFSETQ. The CDR3 extends over 15 amino acids. For the CDR3, the DNA is TGCGCCAGCAGCTTGGGTGCTAGCGGCTCCTACGAGCAGTACGTC. It yields the protein CASSLGASGSYEQYV.

This clonotype was seen a handful of times. The gene calls are TRBV6-5 and TRBJ2-2; D ambiguous. The CDR3 sequence is 14 residues long. Germline CDR1 MNHEY, CDR2 SVGAGI. The V end was cut by 0 bases, the J end by 0 bases, with 2 bases between. CDR3 amino acids: CASSYSPNTGELFF. As DNA, the CDR3 is TGTGCCAGCAGTTACTCCCCGAACACCGGGGAGCTGTTTTTT.

This clonotype was observed a handful of times. The V and J genes are TRBV9 and TRBJ2-7; a weak D match, TRBD1 (6 bases). Germline assignment: CDR1 SGDLS and CDR2 YYNGEE. Trimming removed 4 bases from V and 5 bases from J, with 16 bases in between. The CDR3 is 14 residues long. In nucleotides, the CDR3 is TGTGCCAGCAGCTCCCACATCACAGGGAACGAGCAGTACTTC. Translating gives CASSSHITGNEQYF.

This clonotype appeared many times. This rearrangement joins TRBV7-6 to TRBJ1-1; perhaps TRBD1 as D (5 bases). The CDR3 loop spans 16 amino acids. V lost 5 bases to trimming and J lost 3 bases, with 19 bases between them. Germline V gene data show CDR1 as SGHVS and CDR2 as FNYEAQ. CDR3 nucleotide sequence: TGTGCCAGCAGCACAGACTCTGGGGGAGTATACACTGAAGCTTTCTTT. This codes for CASSTDSGGVYTEAFF.

The sample holds one count of this clonotype. This chain's CDR3 is CASSSTNRVNEQFF. CDR3 bases: TGTGCCAGCAGCTCCACGAACAGGGTCAATGAGCAGTTCTTC. This chain links TRBV11-2 with TRBJ2-1; TRBD1 might be the D (6 bases). This CDR3 has 14 amino acids. V was cut by 4 bases and J by 6 bases, with 13 bases left in between. Germline V gene data show CDR1 as SGHAT and CDR2 as FQNNGV.

This clonotype turned up a few times. The chain joins TRBV15 to TRBJ1-3; no clear D. Trimming removed 5 bases at V and 0 bases at J, with 5 bases between. This CDR3 has 13 amino acids. Per the germline V gene, CDR1 is LNHNV and CDR2 is YYDKDF (reference sequence). CDR3 loop: CATSASSGNTIYF. CDR3 in DNA: TGTGCCACCAGCGCGAGCTCTGGAAACACCATATATTTT.